The TCR beta chain under discussion was sequenced for a study of T cell responses to AZD1222 COVID-19 vaccine. Here immunoSEQ multiplex PCR was the method, and the copy in TCRdb shows in-frame clones only, minus some. The sample has over 150,000 clones, roughly 90% seen once; the top ten hold roughly 4.3%. The CDR3 is 12 amino acids. V was pared by 10 bases and J by 3 bases, with 9 bases between. General observations from the study: Seropositive at baseline were only 5 to 7 AZD1222 recipients. Across the whole spike, CD4 TCRs peaked at regions 160-218 and 743-854. No day 14 peak samples; only post-peak repertoires were characterized.

The sample holds a few counts of this clone. Its antigen remains unknown. This clonotype originated in an adult who received the AZD1222 COVID-19 vaccine. The sample consisted of peripheral blood, taken 28 days after the second AZD1222 dose. V usage is TRBV12-3 or TRBV12-4 and J usage is TRBJ1-4, with D perhaps TRBD1 (5 bases). DNA of the CDR3: TGTGCCATTCGACAGTCTAATGAAAAACTGTTTTTT. Translated, it gives CAIRQSNEKLFF.